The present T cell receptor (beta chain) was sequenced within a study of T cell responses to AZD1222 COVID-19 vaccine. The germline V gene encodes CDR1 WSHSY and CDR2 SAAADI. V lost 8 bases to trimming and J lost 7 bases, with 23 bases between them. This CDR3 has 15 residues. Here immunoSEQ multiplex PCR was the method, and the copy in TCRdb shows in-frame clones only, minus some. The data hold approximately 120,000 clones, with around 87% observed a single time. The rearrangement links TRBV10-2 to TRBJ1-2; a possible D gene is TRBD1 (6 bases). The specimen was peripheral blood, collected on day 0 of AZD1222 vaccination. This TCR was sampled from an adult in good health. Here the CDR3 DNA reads TGCGCCAGCCGACCACCTCAGGGGATCCTGGGTGGCTACACCTTC. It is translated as CASRPPQGILGGYTF.